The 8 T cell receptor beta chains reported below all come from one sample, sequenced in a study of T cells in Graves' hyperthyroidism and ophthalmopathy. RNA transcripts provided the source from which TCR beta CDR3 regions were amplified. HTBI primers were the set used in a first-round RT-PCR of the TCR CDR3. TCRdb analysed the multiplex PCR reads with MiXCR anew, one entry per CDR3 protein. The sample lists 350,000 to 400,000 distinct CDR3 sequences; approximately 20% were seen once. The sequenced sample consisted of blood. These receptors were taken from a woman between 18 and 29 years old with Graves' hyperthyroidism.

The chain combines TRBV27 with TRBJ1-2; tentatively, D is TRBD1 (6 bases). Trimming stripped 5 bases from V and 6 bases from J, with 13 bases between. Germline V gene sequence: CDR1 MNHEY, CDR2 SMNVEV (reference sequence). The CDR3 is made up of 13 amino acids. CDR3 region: CASSTRGADGYTF. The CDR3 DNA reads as TGTGCCAGCAGTACGAGGGGGGCAGATGGCTACACCTTC.

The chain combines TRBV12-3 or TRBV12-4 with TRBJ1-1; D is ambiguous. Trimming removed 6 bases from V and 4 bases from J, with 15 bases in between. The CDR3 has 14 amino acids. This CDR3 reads CASSLQWEGTEAFF. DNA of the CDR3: TGTGCCAGCAGCCTACAATGGGAGGGCACTGAAGCTTTCTTT.

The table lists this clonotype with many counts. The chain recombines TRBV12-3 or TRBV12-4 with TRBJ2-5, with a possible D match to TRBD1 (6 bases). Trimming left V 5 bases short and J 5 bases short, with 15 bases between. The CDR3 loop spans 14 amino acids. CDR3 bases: TGTGCCAGCAGTCCAGACAGGCCCGTGGAGACCCAGTACTTC. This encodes CASSPDRPVETQYF.

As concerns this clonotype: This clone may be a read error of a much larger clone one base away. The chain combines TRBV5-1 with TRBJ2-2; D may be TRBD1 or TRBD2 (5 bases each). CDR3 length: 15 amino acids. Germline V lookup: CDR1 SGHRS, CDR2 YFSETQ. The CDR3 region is CASSLEGPNTGELLF. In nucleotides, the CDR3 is TGCGCCAGCAGCTTGGAGGGGCCCAACACCGGGGAGCTGCTTTTT.

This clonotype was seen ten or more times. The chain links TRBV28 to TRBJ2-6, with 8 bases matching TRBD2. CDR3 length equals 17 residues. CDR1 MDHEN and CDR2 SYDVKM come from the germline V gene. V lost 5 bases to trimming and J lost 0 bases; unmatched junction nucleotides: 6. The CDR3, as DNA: TGTGCCAGCAGTATCGGGGGGGGATTCTCTGGGGCCAACGTCCTGACTTTC. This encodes CASSIGGGFSGANVLTF.

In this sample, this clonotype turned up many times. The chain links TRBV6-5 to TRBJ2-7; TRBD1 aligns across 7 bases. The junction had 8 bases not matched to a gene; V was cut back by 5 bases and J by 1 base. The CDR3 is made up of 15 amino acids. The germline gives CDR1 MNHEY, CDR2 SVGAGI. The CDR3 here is CASSIQGGGSYEQYF. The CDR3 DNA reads TGTGCCAGCAGTATTCAAGGGGGCGGATCCTACGAGCAGTACTTC.

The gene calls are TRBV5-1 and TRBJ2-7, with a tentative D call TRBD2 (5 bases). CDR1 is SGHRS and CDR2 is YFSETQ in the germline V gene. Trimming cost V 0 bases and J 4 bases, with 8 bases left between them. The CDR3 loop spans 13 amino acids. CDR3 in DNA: TGCGCCAGCAGCTTGGAGTCGGGGTACGAGCAGTACTTC. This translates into CASSLESGYEQYF.

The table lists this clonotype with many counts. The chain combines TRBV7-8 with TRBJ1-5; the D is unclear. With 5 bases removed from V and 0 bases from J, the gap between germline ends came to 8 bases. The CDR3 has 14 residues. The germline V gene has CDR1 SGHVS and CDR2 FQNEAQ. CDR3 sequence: CASSAVGSNQPQHF. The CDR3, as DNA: TGTGCCAGCAGCGCAGTCGGTAGCAATCAGCCCCAGCATTTT.